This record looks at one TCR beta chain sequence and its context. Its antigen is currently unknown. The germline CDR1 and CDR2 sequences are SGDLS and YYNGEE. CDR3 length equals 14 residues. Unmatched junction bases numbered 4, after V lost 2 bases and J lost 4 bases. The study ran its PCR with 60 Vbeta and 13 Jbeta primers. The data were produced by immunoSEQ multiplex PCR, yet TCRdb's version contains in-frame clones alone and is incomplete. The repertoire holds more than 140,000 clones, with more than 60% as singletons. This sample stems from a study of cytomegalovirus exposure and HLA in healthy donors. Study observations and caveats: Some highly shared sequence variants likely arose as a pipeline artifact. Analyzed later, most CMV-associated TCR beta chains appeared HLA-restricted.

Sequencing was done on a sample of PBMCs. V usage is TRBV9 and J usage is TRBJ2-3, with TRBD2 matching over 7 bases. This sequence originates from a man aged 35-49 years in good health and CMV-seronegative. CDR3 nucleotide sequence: TGTGCCAGCAGCGTTGGGGCGGGGGCAGATACGCAGTATTTT. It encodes CASSVGAGADTQYF.